The subject of this entry is one T cell receptor beta chain. These data originate in a study of low-dose radiotherapy and immunotherapy resistance in tumors. Background on the study: It was 1 Gy per fraction every two weeks that Cohort 2 received, adding up to 13 Gy over 26 weeks.

The germline CDR1 and CDR2 sequences are SGHAT and FQNNGV. The CDR3 consists of 14 residues. V lost 5 bases to trimming and J lost 8 bases, with 15 bases between them. Alpha and beta chains were covered, as first-strand cDNA relied on TRAV- and TRBV-specific primers. Over approximately 19 PCR cycles, TCRs were amplified from a constant-region primer and V-primer adapter. From the reads, TCRdb called clonotypes with MiXCR, one entry per CDR3 protein. The sample contains roughly 18,000 distinct CDR3 sequences, 74% of which appear only once. The clonotype originates from a human donor with advanced metastatic prostate, ovarian, gallbladder or colorectal cancer (not recorded which). This table probably holds off-target reads from a library built for another chain. The chain carries TRBV11-2 and TRBJ1-4; D unclear. DNA for the CDR3: TGTGCCAGCAGCCTTACCGGACTGAACGAAAAACTGTTTTTT. Translating it yields CASSLTGLNEKLFF. Combining the CDR3 with reference TRBV11-2 and TRBJ1-4 gives the whole variable domain EAGVAQSPRYKIIEKRQSVAFWCNPISGHATLYWYQQILGQGPKLLIQFQNNGVVDDSQLPKDRFSAERLKGVDSTLKIQPAKLEDSAVYLCASSLTGLNEKLFFGSGTQLSVL.